These T cell receptor beta chains were read from a single sample in a study of cytomegalovirus exposure and HLA in healthy donors. Sequenced by immunoSEQ multiplex PCR; TCRdb stores in-frame clones only, minus some. The table shows some 170,000 clones, with 80% to 90% occurring only once. Sequenced material: PBMCs. These receptor sequences come from a woman aged 18-29 years in good health and CMV-seropositive. The CDR3 runs from the conserved cysteine through the conserved F or W. A D gene is named only where the DNA matches it firmly. Expanded clones are given a class, and other clones once, few, many or no size at all.

.,TRBV29-1,.,TRBJ2-3,TGCAGCGTGTCGGGGGTCGATACGCAGTATTTT,CSVSGVDTQYF
.,TRBV7-2,.,TRBJ1-1,TGTGCCAGCAGCTTAGATGCGGGGGCAGGGAACACTGAAGCTTTCTTT,CASSLDAGAGNTEAFF
.,TRBV7-2,TRBD1,TRBJ2-3,TGTGCCAGCAGCCACAGGGACAGGGTAAATACGCAGTATTTT,CASSHRDRVNTQYF
few,TRBV27,.,TRBJ2-7,TGTGCCAGCAGTACCGGTCATAGCGGTTCCTACGAGCAGTACTTC,CASSTGHSGSYEQYF
.,TRBV6-5,TRBD1,TRBJ2-7,TGTGCCAGCAGTTACCAAGCCGGGACAGGGAGATACGAGCAGTACTTC,CASSYQAGTGRYEQYF
few,TRBV28,.,TRBJ2-5,TGTGCCAGCATAGATTCCGGCGGCAGGGGCCAAGAGACCCAGTACTTC,CASIDSGGRGQETQYF
.,TRBV11-1,.,TRBJ2-1,TGTGCCAGCAGCTCGGTGAAGTGGAATGAGCAGTTCTTC,CASSSVKWNEQFF
.,TRBV7-2,TRBD1,TRBJ1-2,TGTGCCAGCAGCTTACTCGGACAGGGGGCGCGCGGCTACACCTTC,CASSLLGQGARGYTF
.,TRBV29-1,.,TRBJ2-7,TGCAGCGTTGAACGGGGAGATGGCTACGAGCAGTACTTC,CSVERGDGYEQYF
.,TRBV9,TRBD2,TRBJ2-1,TGTGCCAGCAGCGTAGCGGCGCGGGGGGCCTATGAGCAGTTCTTC,CASSVAARGAYEQFF
.,TRBV4-3,.,TRBJ1-5,TGCGCCAGCAGCCAAGATACCACGGGAAATCAGCCCCAGCATTTT,CASSQDTTGNQPQHF
.,TRBV4-1,.,TRBJ1-5,TGCGCCAGCAGACCCGGGGATTATAGCAATCAGCCCCAGCATTTT,CASRPGDYSNQPQHF
.,TRBV11-2,.,TRBJ1-5,TGTGCCAGCAGCCTCCTACCAGGGCCTTATAGCAATCAGCCCCAGCATTTT,CASSLLPGPYSNQPQHF
.,TRBV6-1,.,TRBJ2-7,TGTGCCAGCAGTGGCGGGCGGCAGTACGAGCAGTACTTC,CASSGGRQYEQYF
.,TRBV10-2,TRBD1,TRBJ1-2,TGCGCCAGCAGTGATTCAGACAGGGATGGCTACACCTTC,CASSDSDRDGYTF
.,TRBV18,.,TRBJ1-2,TGTGCCAGCTCACCAAGCGGGAAGGGGAATGGCTACACCTTC,CASSPSGKGNGYTF
.,TRBV2,.,TRBJ1-1,TGTGCCAGCAGTGACAGACAGACGAACACTGAAGCTTTCTTT,CASSDRQTNTEAFF
once,TRBV6-6,TRBD1,TRBJ2-5,TGTGCCAGCACCAAGACAGGGGGCGTGGAGACCCAGTACTTC,CASTKTGGVETQYF
.,TRBV4-1,.,TRBJ2-7,TGCGCCAGCAGCCCGGCAGGGCCGTCCTACGAGCAGTACTTC,CASSPAGPSYEQYF
once,TRBV5-4,TRBD1,TRBJ2-5,TGTGCCAGCAGCTTCCGGGACAGGGCTGAGACCCAGTACTTC,CASSFRDRAETQYF
few,TRBV19,.,TRBJ2-7,TGTGCCAGTAGTAACACAGGGTACGAGCAGTACTTC,CASSNTGYEQYF
.,TRBV21-1,.,TRBJ2-3,TGTGCCAGCAGCCATCCGGAGTGGCGCACAGATACGCAGTATTTT,CASSHPEWRTDTQYF
.,TRBV18,TRBD1,TRBJ2-7,TGTGCCAGCTCACCAGAGACGGACAGGGCGTCCTACGAGCAGTACTTC,CASSPETDRASYEQYF
.,TRBV5-1,TRBD1,TRBJ1-4,TGCGCCAGCAGCCTGAGGACGGACAGGGTCGGTGAAAAACTGTTTTTT,CASSLRTDRVGEKLFF
.,TRBV27,TRBD2,TRBJ2-2,TGTGCCAGCAGAAAGGTAGCGGGGGAACACGGGGAGCTGTTTTTT,CASRKVAGEHGELFF
.,TRBV7-9,TRBD2,TRBJ2-3,TGTGCCAGCAGCTTAAATAGCGGGGGGAGAGATACGCAGTATTTT,CASSLNSGGRDTQYF
.,TRBV27,.,TRBJ1-1,TGTGCCAGCAGCCTAACAGGGTACACTGAAGCTTTCTTT,CASSLTGYTEAFF
once,TRBV28,.,TRBJ1-5,TGTGCCAGCAGCGGGACACAGGGCAGGGTAGGGCCCCAGCATTTT,CASSGTQGRVGPQHF
.,TRBV9,.,TRBJ1-1,TGTGCCAGCAGCCCCGGTTTGGGGGCGGGCACTGAAGCTTTCTTT,CASSPGLGAGTEAFF
.,TRBV27,.,TRBJ2-7,TGTGCCAGCAGCTACAGACCCGCCTACGAGCAGTACTTC,CASSYRPAYEQYF
.,TRBV7-2,.,TRBJ2-7,TGTGCCAGCAGCTTAGAGCGTGGCCCCGACTACGAGCAGTACTTC,CASSLERGPDYEQYF
few,TRBV2,.,TRBJ2-7,TGTGCCAGCAAAGAAACAGCCTACGAGCAGTACTTC,CASKETAYEQYF
.,TRBV14,TRBD2,TRBJ2-1,TGTGCCAGCAGCCGATTCCCGGGACTAGCGGGCCATGAGCAGTTCTTC,CASSRFPGLAGHEQFF
.,TRBV6-1,.,TRBJ1-5,TGTGCCAGCAGCCTCGAACAGGTACCCAATCAGCCCCAGCATTTT,CASSLEQVPNQPQHF
.,TRBV27,TRBD2,TRBJ2-1,TGTGCCAGCAGGGCCGGACTAGCGGACTACAATGAGCAGTTCTTC,CASRAGLADYNEQFF
.,TRBV29-1,TRBD2,TRBJ2-1,TGCAGCGTTGAAGGTCCTAGCGGGGGAGACAATGAGCAGTTCTTC,CSVEGPSGGDNEQFF
.,TRBV29-1,TRBD1,TRBJ1-2,TGCAGCGTCAAGACAGGGCAACACTATGGCTACACCTTC,CSVKTGQHYGYTF
.,TRBV7-7,.,TRBJ1-1,TGTGCCAGCAGCTCCGAACTCAACACTGAAGCTTTCTTT,CASSSELNTEAFF
.,TRBV13,TRBD1,TRBJ1-2,TGTGCCAGCAGCCACTCTCCCGGGACAGTGGACTTTGGCTACACCTTC,CASSHSPGTVDFGYTF